This TCR beta chain was retrieved from a study of glioma-infiltrating T cells after dendritic cell vaccination. Overall study: Autologous tumor lysate-pulsed dendritic cell vaccination was given between the early 2000s and the early 2010s. Dendritic cell vaccine was injected intradermally three times, biweekly.

The protocol was immunoSEQ multiplex PCR, while the TCRdb copy is restricted to in-frame clones and leaves out a portion. The sample shows about 73,000 clones, roughly four fifths of them seen only once. Study-level points and caveats: Estimated pretreatment TIL content predicted outcome after dendritic cell vaccination.

With regard to this clone: Its cognate antigen is unknown.

The CDR3 spans 15 residues. This sample comprised blood, obtained before dendritic cell vaccination. J is TRBJ2-3 and V is TRBV21-1; the table names TRBD1, a call not compared with the DNA. TRBV21-1 is tagged as a pseudogene. This receptor was taken from a human donor with glioblastoma. The chain's CDR3 is CASSSLETGADTQYF. The CDR3 DNA reads TGTGCCAGCAGCTCCCTCGAGACAGGGGCAGATACGCAGTATTTT.